Following are 27 T cell receptor beta chains from one sample sequenced in a study of cytomegalovirus exposure and HLA in healthy donors. Vbeta (60) and Jbeta (13) primers were used in the PCR. Clones were sequenced by immunoSEQ multiplex PCR, and TCRdb holds only the in-frame ones, with some missing. The data contain roughly 68,000 clones, about 75% of them singletons. The sequencing input was PBMCs. These receptors originate from a woman aged 25 to 39 in good health and CMV-seropositive.

J is TRBJ1-5 and V is TRBV29-1, with 7 bases matching TRBD1. J lost 3 bases, V lost 6 bases, and 8 bases had no gene match. CDR1 SQVTM and CDR2 ANQGSEA come from the germline V gene. This CDR3 has 14 amino acids. The CDR3 spells CSVRTGTNNQPQHF. DNA for the CDR3: TGCAGCGTCCGGACAGGAACCAACAATCAGCCCCAGCATTTT.

The chain has TRBV7-2 and TRBJ2-3; possible D gene TRBD2, 5 bases. The CDR3 is 14 residues long. Germline CDR1 is SGHTA and CDR2 is FQGNSA. Between the trimmed V and J ends, which lost 5 bases and 4 bases, there was a span of 13 bases. CDR3 nucleotides: TGTGCCAGCAGCCGACTACTTAACGCAGATACGCAGTATTTT. This translates into CASSRLLNADTQYF.

This sequence joins TRBV6-6 and TRBJ2-5, with 8 bases lining up with TRBD1. The CDR3 length is 10 residues. Germline lookup yields CDR1 MNHNY and CDR2 SVGAGI (reference sequence). J was trimmed by 14 bases and V by 9 bases; bases with no gene match: 8. The CDR3 protein is CAREIQGVYF. The CDR3 DNA sequence: TGTGCCAGGGAGATACAGGGGGTCTACTTC.

A few counts support this clone. The chain combines TRBV11-1 with TRBJ1-1; 8 bases match TRBD1. Germline CDR1 and CDR2: SGHAT and FQDESV (reference sequence). This CDR3 is 14 amino acids long. After removal of 2 bases from V and 5 bases from J, the junction contained 4 bases not matched to a gene. CDR3 nucleotides: TGTGCCAGCAGCTTACCCCAGGGGGCGACTGAAGCTTTCTTT. Translating it yields CASSLPQGATEAFF.

This sequence joins TRBV6-1 and TRBJ2-3; no reliable D call. The ends were cut back, 3 bases at V and 1 base at J, with 8 bases in the middle. The CDR3 runs 14 residues. Germline-derived CDR1 and CDR2 are MNHNS and SASEGT. Written as DNA, the CDR3 is TGTGCCAGCAGTGATGAGAGGCGCACAGATACGCAGTATTTT. Amino acids: CASSDERRTDTQYF.

This clone was picked up one time. V and J are TRBV12-5 and TRBJ1-2; TRBD1 agrees at 11 bases. The CDR3 has 14 residues. Germline assignment: CDR1 LGHNT and CDR2 FRNRAP. With V trimmed by 6 bases and J by 6 bases, 6 bases remained unmatched. CDR3 in amino acids: CASGKDRGLDGYTF. DNA of the CDR3: TGTGCTAGTGGCAAGGACAGGGGGCTCGATGGCTACACCTTC.

This chain uses TRBV11-2 with TRBJ1-1; D is unresolved. There are 13 residues in the CDR3. With 1 base removed from V and 7 bases from J, the gap between germline ends came to 10 bases. Germline CDR1 and CDR2: SGHAT and FQNNGV. CDR3 DNA sequence: TGTGCCAGCAGCTTAGTTGGGCACAGTGAAGCTTTCTTT. This codes for CASSLVGHSEAFF.

This clone was counted between two and nine times. The J gene is TRBJ2-7, the V gene TRBV7-2; 10 bases are shared with TRBD2. With V trimmed by 4 bases and J by 2 bases, 5 bases remained unmatched. The CDR3 runs to 15 residues. Germline CDR1 is SGHTA and CDR2 is FQGNSA. CDR3 sequence (DNA): TGTGCCAGCAGCTCAGGACTAGCGGCCACCTACGAGCAGTACTTC. Translating it yields CASSSGLAATYEQYF.

This clone was observed a handful of times. The CDR3 nucleotides read TGTGCCAGCAGTCCTACCGGACTAGCGGGAGAGGGCGGGGAGCTGTTTTTT. This translates into CASSPTGLAGEGGELFF. The chain links TRBV5-6 to TRBJ2-2, with 13 bases that match TRBD2. The CDR3 extends over 17 amino acids. The ends lost 5 bases at V and 7 bases at J; junction bases unmatched: 11. Germline values: CDR1 SGHDT, CDR2 YYEEEE.

V is TRBV5-4 and J is TRBJ1-1; the match to TRBD1 covers 8 bases. Germline lookup yields CDR1 SGHNT and CDR2 YYREEE (reference sequence). This CDR3 has 15 residues. V shed 1 base, J shed 7 bases, and the junction held 9 bases outside the gene matches. The CDR3 DNA follows: TGTGCCAGCAGCTTGCCAGGACAGGGCCGATATGAAGCTTTCTTT. Its protein is CASSLPGQGRYEAFF.

V gene TRBV28 combines with J gene TRBJ1-5, with D unclear. Trimming removed 6 bases at V and 7 bases at J, with 22 bases between. The CDR3 sequence is 16 residues long. Germline V gene sequence: CDR1 MDHEN, CDR2 SYDVKM. The CDR3 DNA follows: TGTGCCAGCAGCCCGGCGGGCGTCTTGTCATTCCAGCCCCAGCATTTT. Translation: CASSPAGVLSFQPQHF.

The chain combines TRBV5-4 with TRBJ2-3; perhaps TRBD2 as D (6 bases). Germline V gives CDR1 SGHNT, CDR2 YYREEE (reference sequence). V lost 1 base and J 4 bases, leaving 16 bases between the germline ends. The CDR3 totals 16 residues. DNA of the CDR3: TGTGCCAGCAGCTTGAGCGGACTACAATTGTCAGATACGCAGTATTTT. Protein product: CASSLSGLQLSDTQYF.

This clone was seen only a few times. The chain employs TRBV11-2 and TRBJ1-1, with unresolved D. The CDR3 is 13 residues long. The V gene lost 4 bases and the J gene lost 0 bases, with 6 bases spanning the gap. Germline values: CDR1 SGHAT, CDR2 FQNNGV. CDR3 loop: CASSSQMNTEAFF. In nucleotides, the CDR3 is TGTGCCAGCAGCTCGCAGATGAACACTGAAGCTTTCTTT.

V gene TRBV28 combines with J gene TRBJ1-2; 8 bases are shared with TRBD1. The CDR3 has 12 residues. The germline V gene has CDR1 MDHEN and CDR2 SYDVKM. Trimming removed 6 bases from V and 8 bases from J; junction bases left unmatched: 5. The CDR3 sequence is CASRPGGGGYTF. The CDR3 nucleotides are TGTGCCAGCAGACCAGGGGGCGGAGGCTACACCTTC.

The chain links TRBV7-2 to TRBJ2-7; TRBD1 matches 8 bases. After removal of 5 bases from V and 6 bases from J, the junction contained 9 bases not matched to a gene. This CDR3 contains 14 residues. The germline CDR1 and CDR2 sequences are SGHTA and FQGNSA. Here the CDR3 reads CASSTTGVLGEQYF. The CDR3 DNA sequence: TGTGCCAGCAGCACGACAGGGGTCTTAGGCGAGCAGTACTTC.

The chain links TRBV15 to TRBJ2-3, with 12 positions matching TRBD2. The length of the CDR3 is 20 residues. Germline CDR1 LNHNV, CDR2 YYDKDF (reference sequence). Trimming removed 0 bases from V and 2 bases from J; junction bases left unmatched: 12. The CDR3 DNA reads as TGTGCCACCAGCAGAGACAGCCTAGCGGGAGGGATTATATTCACAGATACGCAGTATTTT. Amino acids: CATSRDSLAGGIIFTDTQYF.

This chain joins TRBV7-2 and TRBJ2-3; 14 nucleotides line up with TRBD2. Germline V gives CDR1 SGHTA, CDR2 FQGNSA. The CDR3 spans 18 residues. After removal of 5 bases from V and 1 base from J, the junction contained 8 bases not matched to a gene. As DNA, the CDR3 is TGTGCCAGCAGCCGACGGAGACTAGCGGGAGGGGGCACAGATACGCAGTATTTT. It codes for CASSRRRLAGGGTDTQYF. The full variable domain, with the rest looked up from reference TRBV7-2 and TRBJ2-3, is GAGVSQSPSNKVTEKGKDVELRCDPISGHTALYWYRQSLGQGLEFLIYFQGNSAPDKSGLPSDRFSAERTGGSVSTLTIQRTQQEDSAVYLCASSRRRLAGGGTDTQYFGPGTRLTVL.

In its sample, this clone was seen once. The gene calls are TRBV7-9 and TRBJ1-2; 7 bases align to TRBD1. Losses at the gene ends were 5 bases for V and 6 bases for J; bases not matched to a gene: 6. There are 13 residues in the CDR3. Germline assignment: CDR1 SEHNR and CDR2 FQNEAQ (reference sequence). This CDR3 is CASSPTGNNGYTF. CDR3 bases: TGTGCCAGCAGCCCGACAGGGAATAATGGCTACACCTTC.

J is TRBJ1-1 and V is TRBV11-2; D uncertain. Trimming cost V 2 bases and J 1 base, with 20 bases left between them. Germline V lookup: CDR1 SGHAT, CDR2 FQNNGV. This CDR3 region has 18 residues. CDR3 coding DNA: TGTGCCAGCAGCTTAATACGATCTTCGGGAGACACGAACACTGAAGCTTTCTTT. Its translation: CASSLIRSSGDTNTEAFF.

The chain recombines TRBV11-2 with TRBJ1-4; 8 bases line up with TRBD1. The V and J ends lost 5 bases and 8 bases, in that order; junction bases with no gene match: 10. Germline V gene lookup returns CDR1 SGHAT and CDR2 FQNNGV. The CDR3 sequence is 15 residues long. CDR3 bases: TGTGCCAGCAGCCTAGGGACAGGAAGAGTGGAAAAACTGTTTTTT. Residues: CASSLGTGRVEKLFF.

The chain combines TRBV7-8 with TRBJ1-1; a possible D gene is TRBD1 (6 bases). Germline CDR1 is SGHVS and CDR2 is FQNEAQ. There are 15 residues in the CDR3. With 1 base removed from V and 5 bases from J, the gap between germline ends came to 14 bases. For the CDR3, the DNA is TGTGCCAGCAGCTTAGGGGGGGGACAAATGACTGAAGCTTTCTTT. Translation gives CASSLGGGQMTEAFF.

V gene TRBV11-3 combines with J gene TRBJ2-5; the match to TRBD2 covers 12 bases. The CDR3 is 15 residues long. Trimming cost V 4 bases and J 2 bases; bases outside gene matches: 2. Germline V gene lookup returns CDR1 SGHNT and CDR2 YENEEA. In DNA form, the CDR3 reads TGTGCCAGCAGCTCCGGGACTAGCGGGCAAGAGACCCAGTACTTC. It is translated as CASSSGTSGQETQYF.

The chain is built from TRBV27 and TRBJ2-5; D possibly corresponds to TRBD2 (5 bases). This CDR3 has 17 amino acids. The V end lost 6 bases, the J end lost 2 bases, and 22 bases lay between the germline ends. The germline gives CDR1 MNHEY, CDR2 SMNVEV (reference sequence). The DNA for the CDR3 is TGTGCCAGCAGCCCATCCCCCCTAGCCCTGGGTCAAGAGACCCAGTACTTC. It specifies CASSPSPLALGQETQYF.

The chain joins TRBV7-2 to TRBJ1-2, with D possibly matching TRBD1 (5 bases). The CDR3 runs to 18 residues. Germline V gene sequence: CDR1 SGHTA, CDR2 FQGNSA. V was clipped by 4 bases and J by 3 bases, with 24 bases between them. CDR3 coding DNA: TGTGCCAGCAGCTCCTCGCCCCCGGGGCCAGGGACTCACTATGGCTACACCTTC. This gives the protein CASSSSPPGPGTHYGYTF.

This chain connects TRBV11-3 to TRBJ2-2; TRBD1 is a possible D gene (6 bases). CDR1 SGHNT and CDR2 YENEEA come from the germline V gene. This CDR3 contains 16 residues. With 5 bases removed from V and 6 bases from J, the gap between germline ends came to 19 bases. In DNA form, the CDR3 reads TGTGCCAGCAGCCCCAACAGGGTCGGGCCCCCCGGGGAGCTGTTTTTT. This encodes CASSPNRVGPPGELFF.

The chain uses TRBV15 and TRBJ1-4, with a tentative D call TRBD1 (5 bases). Germline loops: CDR1 LNHNV, CDR2 YYDKDF (reference sequence). Trimming took 1 base from V and 6 from J, leaving 12 bases between them. This CDR3 is 15 amino acids long. The CDR3, as DNA: TGTGCCACCAGCAGAGCGGGGGTGACAGATGAAAAACTGTTTTTT. Translating gives CATSRAGVTDEKLFF.

The chain combines TRBV18 with TRBJ1-5; D is undetermined. Germline V gene lookup returns CDR1 KGHSH and CDR2 LQKENI. Trimming took off 6 bases at V and 5 bases at J, with 17 bases between the two ends. The CDR3 consists of 15 residues. The CDR3 DNA reads TGTGCCAGCTCCCCTACGAAAACGGGAGATCAGCCCCAGCATTTT. Translation gives CASSPTKTGDQPQHF.